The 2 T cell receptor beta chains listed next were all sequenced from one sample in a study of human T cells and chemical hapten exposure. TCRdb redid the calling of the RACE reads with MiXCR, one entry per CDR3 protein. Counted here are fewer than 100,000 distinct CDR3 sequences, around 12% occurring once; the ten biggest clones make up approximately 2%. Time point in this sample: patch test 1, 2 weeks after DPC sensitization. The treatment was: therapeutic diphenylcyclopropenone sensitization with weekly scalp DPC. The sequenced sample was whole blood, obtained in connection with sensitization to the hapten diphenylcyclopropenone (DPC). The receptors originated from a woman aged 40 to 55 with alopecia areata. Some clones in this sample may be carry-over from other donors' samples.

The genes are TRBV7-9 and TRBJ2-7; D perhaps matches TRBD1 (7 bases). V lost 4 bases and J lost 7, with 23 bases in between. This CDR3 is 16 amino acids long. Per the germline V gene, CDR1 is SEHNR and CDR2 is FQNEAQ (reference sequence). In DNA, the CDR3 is TGTGCCAGCAGCTCCCCGCGCGGGACAGATGCAGGGGAGCAGTACTTC. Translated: CASSSPRGTDAGEQYF.

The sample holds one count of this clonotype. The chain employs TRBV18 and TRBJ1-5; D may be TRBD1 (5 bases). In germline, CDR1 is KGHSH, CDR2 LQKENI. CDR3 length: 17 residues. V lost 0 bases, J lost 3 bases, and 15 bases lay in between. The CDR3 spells CASSPPGTSGNNQPQHF. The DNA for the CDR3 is TGTGCCAGCTCACCACCGGGGACCTCCGGGAACAATCAGCCCCAGCATTTT.